This T cell receptor beta chain was identified in a study of T-cell memory formation after mild COVID-19 (dated by TCRdb to the early 2020s). Describing the broader study: Most TCR sequence clusters were specific to one of the two donors. The cohort comprised two young, previously healthy adult volunteers, one female and one male. In a couple of donors, T-cell clones that expanded and contracted after mild COVID-19 were tracked by sequencing TCRalpha and TCRbeta repertoires over time. The study at large found these results: Whether the second-wave clones peaking on day 37 were SARS-CoV-2 specific was not confirmed. Some responding clones were detected in pre-infection memory, which suggested that pre-existing cross-reactive memory T cells had joined the SARS-CoV-2 response. Clones contracting from day 15 to 85 had balanced CD4/CD8 phenotypes, while a second wave expanding from day 15 to 37 was biased towards CD4+. Contracting CD4+ clones were found mainly in CM and EM memory subsets, while CD8+ clones were enriched in EMRA. Only a couple of mild cases were covered in the study, and larger cohorts including severe cases with pre-infection samples were considered necessary.

Details on this clonotype: Which antigen it targets is not known. No much larger clone exists at a distance of one base, and base qualities are not known.

The CDR3, cysteine through phenylalanine, is 15 amino acids long. Only CDR3 DNA remains: 45 bases, in frame from the first base. V is cut by 5 bases and J by 7 bases, and the space between the germline ends is 18 bases. The CDR1 and CDR2 encoded by the germline V gene (reference sequence) are SEHNR and FQNEAQ. TCRdb records Illumina NovaSeq 6000 as the sequencer. Using 5'RACE with constant-segment primers, TCRalpha and TCRbeta cDNA libraries were constructed, with sample barcodes and unique molecular identifiers added in the process. RNA was extracted from every sample with Trizol reagent. Library amplification was performed in two PCR steps, and a second sample barcode and Illumina TruSeq adapters were introduced in the second step. Sequencing of the libraries was done on an Illumina NovaSeq, producing 2 x 150 bp paired-end reads. The authors processed their data as follows. With migec v1.2.7, reads were demultiplexed and then collapsed into UMI-guided consensus sequences. With mixcr v2.1.11, UMI consensuses were aligned to TRA and TRB V and J templates and assembled into clonotypes. A clonotype was counted as expanded or contracted only when both edgeR and NoisET called the clonotype significant, with the noise models trained on biological replicates. For edgeR calls, the cutoffs were a false discovery rate-adjusted p below 0.01 and a log2 fold-change threshold of 1. As an exploratory analysis of dynamics, PCA with hierarchical clustering was applied to max-normalized trajectories of the 1000 most abundant clonotypes. The CD4 or CD8 phenotype of responding clones was assigned using the separately sequenced CD4+ and CD8+ repertoires. TCRdb passed the public sequencing reads through fastp at Q25 and MiXCR, retaining productive beta sequences. Duplicate CDR3 protein sequences are folded into a single record with the most common DNA and genes. None of the V and J calls come from the authors' own analysis; TCRdb made them. For this sample there are hundreds of thousands of distinct CDR3 sequences; about a sixth appear just once. Clones ranked in the top ten supply roughly 21% of the sample.

Ficoll-Paque density gradient centrifugation was used to isolate PBMCs. This TCR was recovered from a man aged 18-30 years who had mild COVID-19 (a few samples of this study predate the infection). The sample titles of this study are shuffled in the database, so cell type and time point are left out; the donor was told from shared clones. The sample taken for sequencing was PBMCs or a T cell subset sorted from them (not recorded which). The chain is assembled from TRBV7-9 and TRBJ2-1, and TRBD2 may be the D gene, going by 6 matching bases. CDR3 reads: CASSPRRLVGNEQFF. DNA sequence: TGTGCCAGCAGCCCACGCCGACTAGTCGGTAATGAGCAGTTCTTC.